The sequence of this T cell receptor (beta chain) was determined in a study of T cells in Graves' hyperthyroidism and ophthalmopathy. Study results and caveats: Expanded thyroid clonotypes (above 0.001) were mostly also found in blood.

As regards this clonotype: As yet, its antigen is unknown.

TCR beta CDR3 regions were amplified from RNA transcripts. Carried out on the TCR CDR3, a first-round RT-PCR used the HTBI primer set. TCRdb processed the multiplex PCR reads anew with MiXCR; each CDR3 protein has one entry. The data contain fewer than 400,000 distinct CDR3 sequences, about a sixth of them seen just once; the ten biggest clones take up 25% to 30%. The V end lost 0 bases, the J end lost 7 bases, and 6 bases lay between the germline ends. Germline V CDR1 and CDR2: DFQATT, SNEGSKA (reference sequence). The CDR3 contains 11 residues. V and J are TRBV20-1 and TRBJ2-5; D unclear. This sequence was found in a woman younger than 35 with Graves' hyperthyroidism that later progressed to Graves' ophthalmopathy. Sequencing used blood. CDR3 DNA: TGCAGTGCTAGAGATGGGCGGACCCAGTACTTC. It encodes CSARDGRTQYF.